Below, 21 T cell receptor beta chains from the same sample are listed, as sequenced in a study of blood T cells in healthy people across ages. The second PCR ran roughly 7 to 12 cycles with a sample-barcoded 5' primer and J-beta primers. TCRdb re-called the 5' RACE reads with MiXCR, one entry per CDR3 protein. The sample gives more than 800,000 distinct CDR3 sequences, roughly 26% of which show up once; 15% to 20% is in the top ten. The sequencing sample was made of blood. The source is a woman of 80 years or more in good health.

This clonotype was observed a few times. The chain employs TRBV12-3 or TRBV12-4 and TRBJ1-2, with D unclear. With 3 bases removed from V and 5 bases from J, the gap between germline ends came to 13 bases. The CDR3 length is 14 residues. The CDR3 sequence: CASSLHPEKYGYTF. In nucleotides, the CDR3 is TGTGCCAGCAGTTTGCACCCCGAAAAATATGGCTACACCTTC.

Comments on this clonotype: Possible read error: a much larger clone is one base away. No conserved phenylalanine or tryptophan is present at the end of the CDR3, so a read error is the likely explanation. The rearrangement joins TRBV20-1 to TRBJ2-1; possibly TRBD1 for D (5 bases). The CDR3 has 11 amino acids. V lost 2 bases and J lost 12, with 11 bases in between. Germline V CDR1 and CDR2: DFQATT, SNEGSKA (reference sequence). CDR3 sequence: CSARSGSGQFV. DNA for the CDR3: TGCAGTGCTAGATCAGGGTCCGGGCAGTTCGTC.

The J gene is TRBJ1-1, the V gene TRBV5-1; 9 positions match TRBD1. With 5 bases clipped from V and 5 bases from J, the junction kept 10 bases outside the gene matches. Per the germline V gene, CDR1 is SGHRS and CDR2 is YFSETQ. The CDR3 runs 15 residues. The DNA of the CDR3 is TGCGCCAGCAGTTCCCGACAGGGGGAGGGGACTGAAGCTTTCTTT. As protein: CASSSRQGEGTEAFF.

CDR3 residues: CSARDPRSYQPQHF. The CDR3 DNA reads as TGCAGTGCTAGAGATCCGCGGAGTTATCAGCCCCAGCATTTT. The V call is TRBV20-1, the J call TRBJ1-5; the D is unclear. The germline V gene has CDR1 DFQATT and CDR2 SNEGSKA (reference sequence). This CDR3 spans 14 amino acids. The V end lost 0 bases, the J end lost 5 bases, and 11 bases lay between the germline ends.

This clonotype was recorded at least ten times. The CDR3: CASSLVGTVQETQYF. CDR3 bases: TGTGCCAGCAGCTTAGTTGGGACAGTCCAAGAGACCCAGTACTTC. The chain uses TRBV7-8 and TRBJ2-5, with 7 bases identical to TRBD1. With V trimmed by 1 base and J by 1 base, 3 bases remained unmatched. This CDR3 region has 15 residues. The germline CDR1 and CDR2 sequences are SGHVS and FQNEAQ.

This clonotype has ten or more counts. This rearrangement joins TRBV7-2 to TRBJ2-1; a weak D match, TRBD1 (6 bases). V was pared by 3 bases and J by 4 bases, with 16 bases between. CDR3 size: 16 residues. Germline-derived CDR1 and CDR2 are SGHTA and FQGNSA. This CDR3 is CASSLSRDTLYNEQFF. The CDR3 DNA reads as TGTGCCAGCAGCTTGAGTCGGGACACCTTATACAATGAGCAGTTCTTC. Together with reference TRBV7-2 and TRBJ2-1, the CDR3 gives the full variable domain: GAGVSQSPSNKVTEKGKDVELRCDPISGHTALYWYRQSLGQGLEFLIYFQGNSAPDKSGLPSDRFSAERTGGSVSTLTIQRTQQEDSAVYLCASSLSRDTLYNEQFFGPGTRLTVL.

This clonotype was detected ten times or more. The chain employs TRBV12-3 or TRBV12-4 and TRBJ2-1; the match to TRBD2 covers 10 bases. The CDR3 length is 17 residues. With 1 base clipped from V and 2 bases from J, the junction kept 5 bases outside the gene matches. The CDR3 bases are TGTGCCAGCAGTTTAGTCCGGACTAGCGGAACCTACAATGAGCAGTTCTTC. It yields the protein CASSLVRTSGTYNEQFF.

This clonotype was seen many times. The chain couples TRBV5-1 to TRBJ2-7; D possibly corresponds to TRBD2 (5 bases). There are 14 residues in the CDR3. V lost 2 bases to trimming and J lost 0 bases, with 9 bases between them. Germline V CDR1 and CDR2: SGHRS, YFSETQ. As DNA, the CDR3 is TGCGCCAGCAGCTTAGCGGAGATCTCCTACGAGCAGTACTTC. Translating it yields CASSLAEISYEQYF.

Many counts were recorded for this clonotype. The J gene is TRBJ1-2, the V gene TRBV30; no clear D. Trimming removed 0 bases from V and 8 bases from J, with 16 bases in between. Germline CDR1 is GTSNPN and CDR2 is SVGIG (reference sequence). This CDR3 has 14 amino acids. CDR3 DNA: TGTGCCTGGAGTGTGGCAGTAACTACGCACGGCTACACCTTC. It is translated as CAWSVAVTTHGYTF.

Regarding this clonotype: This may arise from a read error, as a much more abundant clone is one base away. The chain carries TRBV10-3 and TRBJ1-2, with D hard to call. Between the trimmed V and J ends, which lost 6 bases and 9 bases, there was a span of 14 bases. The CDR3 is made up of 12 amino acids. Germline assignment: CDR1 ENHRY and CDR2 SYGVKD. CDR3 amino acids: CAIRGRKYSYTF. The CDR3 DNA is TGTGCCATCAGGGGCAGGAAATATAGCTACACCTTC.

This clonotype appeared many times. The chain links TRBV10-3 to TRBJ2-5, with a weak D call TRBD2 (7 bases). CDR1 is ENHRY, CDR2 SYGVKD, per germline. The CDR3 totals 16 residues. V was clipped by 0 bases and J by 4 bases, with 15 bases between them. CDR3 amino acids: CAISESKGGAGETQYF. In nucleotides, the CDR3 is TGTGCCATCAGTGAGTCGAAGGGGGGGGCAGGAGAGACCCAGTACTTC.

This clonotype was recorded at least ten times. The chain combines TRBV6-5 with TRBJ2-1; D remains unclear. V dropped 2 bases and J dropped 9 bases, with 11 bases sitting between them. This CDR3 spans 13 amino acids. From germline, CDR1 is MNHEY and CDR2 SVGAGI. The chain's CDR3 is CASSYDGRLEQFF. The CDR3 DNA is TGTGCCAGCAGTTACGACGGACGTCTTGAGCAGTTCTTC.

The V gene is TRBV27, the J gene TRBJ2-7; D is possibly TRBD1 (5 bases). The germline V gene encodes CDR1 MNHEY and CDR2 SMNVEV (reference sequence). Trimming took 3 bases from V and 2 from J, leaving 11 bases between them. This CDR3 is built from 14 residues. The CDR3: CASSFQGVPYEQYF. The CDR3 nucleotides are TGTGCCAGCAGTTTTCAAGGGGTGCCCTACGAGCAGTACTTC.

This clonotype was counted only a few times. This rearrangement joins TRBV7-9 to TRBJ1-6; D remains unclear. The CDR3 has 13 amino acids. Trimming cost V 6 bases and J 7 bases, with 10 bases left between them. Per the germline V gene, CDR1 is SEHNR and CDR2 is FQNEAQ (reference sequence). The CDR3 here is CASSNGPNSPLHF. CDR3 nucleotide sequence: TGTGCCAGCAGTAACGGACCAAATTCACCCCTCCACTTT.

To note about this clonotype: Given a much more abundant clone one base away, this may be a read error. The chain employs TRBV12-3 or TRBV12-4 and TRBJ2-3; D is unresolved. V lost 3 bases and J lost 7, with 11 bases in between. This CDR3 region has 13 residues. The CDR3 DNA is TGTGCCAGCAGTTTGGTAACCGTGAATACGCAGTATTTT. Translated: CASSLVTVNTQYF.

The rearrangement joins TRBV28 to TRBJ2-2; D is perhaps TRBD1 (6 bases). The V end lost 3 bases, the J end lost 1 base, and 9 bases lay between the germline ends. The germline V gene has CDR1 MDHEN and CDR2 SYDVKM. CDR3 size: 15 residues. CDR3: CASSLTGWNTGELFF. As DNA, the CDR3 is TGTGCCAGCAGTTTGACAGGTTGGAACACCGGGGAGCTGTTTTTT.

This clonotype was picked up a small number of times. The chain links TRBV18 to TRBJ2-1; D may be TRBD1 or TRBD2 (6 bases each). Germline V gene lookup returns CDR1 KGHSH and CDR2 LQKENI. Between the trimmed V and J ends, which lost 6 bases and 5 bases, there was a span of 14 bases. The CDR3 extends over 14 amino acids. The CDR3 nucleotides are TGTGCCAGCTCTCCCAAGGGGGGACACAATGAGCAGTTCTTC. This codes for CASSPKGGHNEQFF.

DNA for the CDR3: TGCGCCAGCAGCTTGGTACTAGCGGGGGACACAGATACGCAGTATTTT. Amino acids: CASSLVLAGDTDTQYF. This chain links TRBV5-1 with TRBJ2-3; 11 nucleotides align to TRBD2. The CDR3 spans 16 residues. Germline CDR1 is SGHRS and CDR2 is YFSETQ. V shed 0 bases and J 2 bases; nucleotides not matched to a gene: 2.

This clonotype was recorded at least ten times. V and J are TRBV5-4 and TRBJ2-3; possibly TRBD1 for D (6 bases). Germline CDR1 is SGHNT and CDR2 is YYREEE (reference sequence). The ends were cut back, 9 bases at V and 0 bases at J, with 14 bases in the middle. The CDR3 totals 14 residues. DNA of the CDR3: TGTGCCACCTTACACAGGGCTAGCACAGATACGCAGTATTTT. Its protein is CATLHRASTDTQYF.

Comment on this clonotype: This may be a read error, as it is one base from a much larger clone. V usage is TRBV7-2 and J usage is TRBJ1-2; D unclear. Trimming stripped 5 bases from V and 0 bases from J, with 13 bases between. Germline CDR1 SGHTA, CDR2 FQGNSA. CDR3 length: 15 amino acids. CDR3 coding DNA: TGTGCCAGCAGCCCCAGGCGGGAGTCTAACTATGGCTACACCTTC. Protein sequence: CASSPRRESNYGYTF.

This clonotype was seen repeatedly, ten times or more. The chain carries TRBV9 and TRBJ1-2; TRBD1 is a possible D gene (5 bases). Trimming left V 0 bases short and J 3 bases short, with 6 bases between. Looked up from germline, CDR1 is SGDLS and CDR2 is YYNGEE. The CDR3 consists of 13 residues. CDR3 sequence reads: CASSVEGDYGYTF. The CDR3 DNA reads as TGTGCCAGCAGCGTAGAAGGGGACTATGGCTACACCTTC.